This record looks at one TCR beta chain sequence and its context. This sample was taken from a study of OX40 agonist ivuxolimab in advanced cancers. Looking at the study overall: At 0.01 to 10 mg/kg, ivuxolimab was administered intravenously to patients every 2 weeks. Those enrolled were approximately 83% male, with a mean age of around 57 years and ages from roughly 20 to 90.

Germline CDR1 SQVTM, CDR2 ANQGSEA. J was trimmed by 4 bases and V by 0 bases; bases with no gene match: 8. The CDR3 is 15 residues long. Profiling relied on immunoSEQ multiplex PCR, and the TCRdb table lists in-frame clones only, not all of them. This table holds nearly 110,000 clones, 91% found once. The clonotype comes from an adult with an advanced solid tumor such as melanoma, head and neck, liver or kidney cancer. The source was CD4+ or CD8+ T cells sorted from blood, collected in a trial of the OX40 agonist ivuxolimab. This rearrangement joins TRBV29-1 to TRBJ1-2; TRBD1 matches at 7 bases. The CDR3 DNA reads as TGCAGCGTTGAAGATCAGGGGACAGCCCCCTATGGCTACACCTTC. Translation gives CSVEDQGTAPYGYTF.